Listed below are T cell receptor beta chains from one sample, sequenced in a study of blood T cell repertoires in COVID-19. This table comes from immunoSEQ multiplex PCR, and its TCRdb copy is limited to in-frame clones, with some not included. The table includes approximately 210,000 clones, more than 85% detected once. The sequencing input was peripheral blood. The receptors were gathered from a man aged 40-49 years with active or convalescent COVID-19. The CDR3 runs from the conserved cysteine through the conserved F or W. Each record gives: V gene, J gene, D gene, clone size, CDR3 DNA, CDR3 protein. A D gene is named only where the DNA matches it firmly. Some rows have no size entry. The others give once, few or many, or a class for an expanded clone.

V: TRBV5-1; J: TRBJ1-1; D: .; size: .; DNA: TGCGCCAGCAGCTTGTCGCCGGGGAACACTGAAGCTTTCTTT; CDR3: CASSLSPGNTEAFF
V: TRBV29-1; J: TRBJ1-4; D: TRBD1; size: .; DNA: TGCAGCGTTGGACAGGGTCGGGAAAAACTGTTTTTT; CDR3: CSVGQGREKLFF
V: TRBV29-1; J: TRBJ2-5; D: TRBD2; size: once; DNA: TGCAGCGTTGGACTAGCCCTGGCGGCCCAGTACTTC; CDR3: CSVGLALAAQYF
V: TRBV14; J: TRBJ2-5; D: .; size: .; DNA: TGTGCCAGCAGCCAAGATCTGGCGGGGGCGGGGACCCAGTACTTC; CDR3: CASSQDLAGAGTQYF
V: TRBV11-2; J: TRBJ1-6; D: TRBD1; size: .; DNA: TGTGCCAGCAGCTTGTCACCCCGAGACAGGGGGTTCTATAATTCACCCCTCCACTTT; CDR3: CASSLSPRDRGFYNSPLHF
V: TRBV4-1; J: TRBJ1-2; D: .; size: .; DNA: TGCGCCAGCAGCCAAGCGGAAAGCGGTCTAGGGTATGGCTACACCTTC; CDR3: CASSQAESGLGYGYTF
V: TRBV12-3/TRBV12-4; J: TRBJ1-1; D: TRBD1; size: .; DNA: TGTGCCAGCAACCCGACAGGGTGGACTGAAGCTTTCTTT; CDR3: CASNPTGWTEAFF
V: TRBV5-1; J: TRBJ1-2; D: TRBD1; size: .; DNA: TGCGCCAGCAGGAGAACAGGGGATTCAGGTGGCTACACCTTC; CDR3: CASRRTGDSGGYTF
V: TRBV19; J: TRBJ2-2; D: .; size: .; DNA: TGTGCCAGTAACCCCGTTTGGGGGGTGACCGGGGAGCTGTTTTTT; CDR3: CASNPVWGVTGELFF
V: TRBV28; J: TRBJ2-1; D: .; size: .; DNA: TGTGCCAGCAGTTTAAGCGATTACAATGAGCAGTTCTTC; CDR3: CASSLSDYNEQFF
V: TRBV28; J: TRBJ1-4; D: .; size: .; DNA: TGTGCCAGCAGTTCCAATTCGGCCTGGGAGGATGAAAAACTGTTTTTT; CDR3: CASSSNSAWEDEKLFF
V: TRBV7-9; J: TRBJ1-6; D: .; size: .; DNA: TGTGCCAGCAGCCCAATCTACCGGGACACCGGTTTGACACCCCTCCACTTT; CDR3: CASSPIYRDTGLTPLHF
V: TRBV3-1/TRBV3-2; J: TRBJ1-5; D: TRBD1; size: .; DNA: TGTGCCAGCAGCCCTACGGGACAGGGGGCATCTCAGCCCCAGCATTTT; CDR3: CASSPTGQGASQPQHF
V: TRBV28; J: TRBJ1-2; D: .; size: .; DNA: TGTGCCAGCAGTTTAAGTTTTGAGGAAAACTATGGCTACACCTTC; CDR3: CASSLSFEENYGYTF
V: TRBV5-1; J: TRBJ1-1; D: .; size: few; DNA: TGCGCCAGCATCGAAGACAGCTTGAACACTGAAGCTTTCTTT; CDR3: CASIEDSLNTEAFF
V: TRBV9; J: TRBJ2-3; D: .; size: once; DNA: TGTGCCAGCAGCGTAGCGACTATCCCAGGAGATACGCAGTATTTT; CDR3: CASSVATIPGDTQYF
V: TRBV9; J: TRBJ1-1; D: TRBD1; size: once; DNA: TGTGCCAGCAGCCCATGGGACAGGGAAGCTTTCTTT; CDR3: CASSPWDREAFF
V: TRBV7-9; J: TRBJ1-1; D: TRBD1; size: .; DNA: TGTGCCAGCAGCCCGGCGACAGGGGTGGTGACTGAAGCTTTCTTT; CDR3: CASSPATGVVTEAFF
V: TRBV28; J: TRBJ2-7; D: .; size: .; DNA: TGTGCCAGCAGAACGGGAACCTACGAGCAGTACTTC; CDR3: CASRTGTYEQYF
V: TRBV2; J: TRBJ2-3; D: TRBD1; size: once; DNA: TGTGCCAGCAGTGAAGTGGGACAGGGGTCAGATACGCAGTATTTT; CDR3: CASSEVGQGSDTQYF
V: TRBV3-1/TRBV3-2; J: TRBJ2-7; D: .; size: .; DNA: TGTGCCAGCAGCCCCCGAATCAGGGATCATTCCTACGAGCAGTACTTC; CDR3: CASSPRIRDHSYEQYF
V: TRBV5-1; J: TRBJ2-1; D: TRBD2; size: .; DNA: TGCGCCAGCAGCTTGCAACTAGCGGGAGGGAGCTCCTACAATGAGCAGTTCTTC; CDR3: CASSLQLAGGSSYNEQFF
V: TRBV6-1; J: TRBJ2-5; D: .; size: .; DNA: TGTGCCAGCAGTGAAGCGCTTCGTACAGGAGGGGTCCAAGAGACCCAGTACTTC; CDR3: CASSEALRTGGVQETQYF
V: TRBV12-3/TRBV12-4; J: TRBJ1-2; D: .; size: once; DNA: TGTGCCAGCAGTTTGAGGTCTGTTGAAGGCTACACCTTC; CDR3: CASSLRSVEGYTF
V: TRBV19; J: TRBJ2-7; D: TRBD1; size: .; DNA: TGTGCCAGTAGTCCAAGGGGACAGGGTGGGTACGAGCAGTACTTC; CDR3: CASSPRGQGGYEQYF
V: TRBV10-3; J: TRBJ1-1; D: .; size: .; DNA: TGTGCCATCAGTGACCTCGGTCTGAACACTGAAGCTTTCTTT; CDR3: CAISDLGLNTEAFF
V: TRBV5-1; J: TRBJ2-1; D: TRBD1; size: once; DNA: TGCGCCAGCAGCCCCGGGACAGGGCTCCAAGATGAGCAGTTCTTC; CDR3: CASSPGTGLQDEQFF
V: TRBV10-3; J: TRBJ1-6; D: TRBD1; size: .; DNA: TGTGCCATCAGGCCGGACAGGGGAGACAATTCACCCCTCCACTTT; CDR3: CAIRPDRGDNSPLHF
V: TRBV15; J: TRBJ1-6; D: .; size: .; DNA: TGTGCCACCAGCGACCCGGGGGATTCACCCCTCCACTTT; CDR3: CATSDPGDSPLHF
V: TRBV5-5; J: TRBJ1-6; D: .; size: .; DNA: TGTGCCAGCAGCTTGACGGATAATTCACCCCTCCACTTT; CDR3: CASSLTDNSPLHF
V: TRBV14; J: TRBJ1-1; D: .; size: .; DNA: TGTGCCAGCAGCCCTTACGGGTTGAAATACACTGAAGCTTTCTTT; CDR3: CASSPYGLKYTEAFF
V: TRBV4-1; J: TRBJ2-7; D: TRBD2; size: .; DNA: TGCGCCAGCAGCCAAGGGACTAGCGCGAGATACGAGCAGTACTTC; CDR3: CASSQGTSARYEQYF
V: TRBV6-1; J: TRBJ2-2; D: TRBD1; size: .; DNA: TGTGCCAGCAGTGAGTACGGACAGGGGGCACACGGGGAGCTGTTTTTT; CDR3: CASSEYGQGAHGELFF
V: TRBV5-1; J: TRBJ1-5; D: .; size: .; DNA: TGCGCCAGCAGCTTGGACGGGTTCGGCAATCAGCCCCAGCATTTT; CDR3: CASSLDGFGNQPQHF
V: TRBV6-5; J: TRBJ2-1; D: .; size: .; DNA: TGTGCCAGCAGTTACGGGGCGGGACAGTTCTACAATGAGCAGTTCTTC; CDR3: CASSYGAGQFYNEQFF
V: TRBV30; J: TRBJ2-6; D: TRBD2; size: .; DNA: TGTGCCTGGAGGGGACTAGCGGGTAACTCTGGGGCCAACGTCCTGACTTTC; CDR3: CAWRGLAGNSGANVLTF
V: TRBV7-2; J: TRBJ2-7; D: TRBD2; size: .; DNA: TGTGCCAGCAGCTTATTCCTAGCGGGAGGCGGGTACGAGCAGTACTTC; CDR3: CASSLFLAGGGYEQYF
V: TRBV27; J: TRBJ1-1; D: .; size: .; DNA: TGTGCCACACGAACAGGGATTGGAAACACTGAAGCTTTCTTT; CDR3: CATRTGIGNTEAFF
V: TRBV5-6; J: TRBJ2-7; D: .; size: .; DNA: TGTGCCAGCAGCTGGGGTCTAGGCGGGGAGTACTACGAGCAGTACTTC; CDR3: CASSWGLGGEYYEQYF
V: TRBV7-7; J: TRBJ2-5; D: TRBD2; size: .; DNA: TGTGCCAGCAGCTTTAGCGGGGAGACCCAGTACTTC; CDR3: CASSFSGETQYF
V: TRBV18; J: TRBJ1-2; D: .; size: .; DNA: TGTGCCAGCTCACGGGGGGTTGGCTACACCTTC; CDR3: CASSRGVGYTF
V: TRBV5-4; J: TRBJ2-7; D: .; size: .; DNA: TGTGCCAGCAGCTCTTACCAAAGACCGAGGCCTTACGAGCAGTACTTC; CDR3: CASSSYQRPRPYEQYF
V: TRBV30; J: TRBJ1-2; D: .; size: .; DNA: TGTGCCTGGAGTGTACAGGGCAACGGGGGCTACACCTTC; CDR3: CAWSVQGNGGYTF
V: TRBV28; J: TRBJ1-2; D: .; size: once; DNA: TGTGCCAGCAGTTTAGGCAGTCCTAACTATGGCTACACCTTC; CDR3: CASSLGSPNYGYTF